This is a list of T cell receptor beta chains from one sample in a study of HIV-infected patients and healthy controls. TCRdb processed the 5' RACE reads anew with MiXCR; each CDR3 protein has one entry. The data show under 20,000 distinct CDR3 sequences, around 10% seen once. Sequencing was performed on blood. The source of these receptors is an adult in good health. Both conserved end residues are trimmed from each CDR3. Each record gives: V gene, J gene, CDR3 length, CDR3 protein.

v_call: TRBV6-5
j_call: TRBJ2-5
cdr3_length: 12
cdr3_aa: ASKVVWAQETQY

v_call: TRBV10-3
j_call: TRBJ2-7
cdr3_length: 12
cdr3_aa: AITRQGGFYEQY

v_call: TRBV28
j_call: TRBJ1-1
cdr3_length: 12
cdr3_aa: ASSSLNRGSEAF

v_call: TRBV19
j_call: TRBJ2-1
cdr3_length: 10
cdr3_aa: ASSIQRNEQF

v_call: TRBV20-1
j_call: TRBJ2-3
cdr3_length: 12
cdr3_aa: SARDRASTDTQY

v_call: TRBV7-4
j_call: TRBJ1-3
cdr3_length: 11
cdr3_aa: AGQPSSGNTIY

v_call: TRBV11-2
j_call: TRBJ2-1
cdr3_length: 13
cdr3_aa: ASSFRDSHYNEQF

v_call: TRBV12-3/TRBV12-4
j_call: TRBJ1-4
cdr3_length: 11
cdr3_aa: ASSYTPNEKLF

v_call: TRBV29-1
j_call: TRBJ2-3
cdr3_length: 12
cdr3_aa: SVTGTGGSDTQY

v_call: TRBV27
j_call: TRBJ1-2
cdr3_length: 10
cdr3_aa: ASRKGAEGYT

v_call: TRBV7-8
j_call: TRBJ2-4
cdr3_length: 13
cdr3_aa: ASSPNRQAKNIQY

v_call: TRBV7-2
j_call: TRBJ2-7
cdr3_length: 14
cdr3_aa: ASSDLAGGPRYEQY

v_call: TRBV30
j_call: TRBJ2-5
cdr3_length: 12
cdr3_aa: AWSGLAGGETQY

v_call: TRBV19
j_call: TRBJ2-3
cdr3_length: 13
cdr3_aa: ASSNGTSDSDTQY

v_call: TRBV4-3
j_call: TRBJ2-1
cdr3_length: 13
cdr3_aa: ASSQDPVPYNEQF

v_call: TRBV29-1
j_call: TRBJ2-2
cdr3_length: 12
cdr3_aa: SVSIAGVTGELF

v_call: TRBV18
j_call: TRBJ2-1
cdr3_length: 15
cdr3_aa: ASSPRAPLRGAVEQF

v_call: TRBV19
j_call: TRBJ2-1
cdr3_length: 11
cdr3_aa: ASSMGGYNEQF

v_call: TRBV9
j_call: TRBJ1-1
cdr3_length: 12
cdr3_aa: ASSPGTANTEAF